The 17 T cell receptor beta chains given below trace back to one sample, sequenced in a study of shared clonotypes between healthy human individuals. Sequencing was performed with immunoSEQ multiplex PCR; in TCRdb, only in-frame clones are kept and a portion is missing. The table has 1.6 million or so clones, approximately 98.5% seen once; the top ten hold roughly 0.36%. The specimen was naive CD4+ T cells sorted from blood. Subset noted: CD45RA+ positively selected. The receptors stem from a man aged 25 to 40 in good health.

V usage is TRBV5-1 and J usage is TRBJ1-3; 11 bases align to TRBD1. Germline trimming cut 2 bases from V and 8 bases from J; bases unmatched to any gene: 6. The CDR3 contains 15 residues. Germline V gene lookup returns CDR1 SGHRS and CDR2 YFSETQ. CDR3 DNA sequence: TGCGCCAGCAGCTTCTCCGGGACAGGGGGAGACACCATATATTTT. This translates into CASSFSGTGGDTIYF.

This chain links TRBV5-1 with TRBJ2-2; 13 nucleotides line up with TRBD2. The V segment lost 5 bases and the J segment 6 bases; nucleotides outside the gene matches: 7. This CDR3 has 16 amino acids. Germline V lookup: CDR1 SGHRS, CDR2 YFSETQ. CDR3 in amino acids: CASSWTSGSPAGELFF. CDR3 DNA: TGCGCCAGCAGTTGGACTAGCGGGAGTCCGGCCGGGGAGCTGTTTTTT.

CDR3 in amino acids: CASAGNADTQYF. The DNA of the CDR3 is TGTGCCAGCGCGGGGAACGCAGATACGCAGTATTTT. J is TRBJ2-3 and V is TRBV28, with D tentatively TRBD2 (6 bases). V was trimmed by 8 bases and J by 4 bases, leaving 10 bases between them. This CDR3 is built from 12 residues. From germline, CDR1 is MDHEN and CDR2 SYDVKM.

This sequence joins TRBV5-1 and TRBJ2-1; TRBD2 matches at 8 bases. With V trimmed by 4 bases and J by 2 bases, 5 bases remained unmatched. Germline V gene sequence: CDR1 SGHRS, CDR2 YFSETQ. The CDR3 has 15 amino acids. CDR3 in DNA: TGCGCCAGCAGCAACATAGCGGGGACCTACAATGAGCAGTTCTTC. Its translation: CASSNIAGTYNEQFF.

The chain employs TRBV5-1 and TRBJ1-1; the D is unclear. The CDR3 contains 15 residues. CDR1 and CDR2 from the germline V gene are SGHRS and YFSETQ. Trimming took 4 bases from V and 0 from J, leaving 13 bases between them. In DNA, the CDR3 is TGCGCCAGCAGCCCCCATGATCGGATGAACACTGAAGCTTTCTTT. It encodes CASSPHDRMNTEAFF. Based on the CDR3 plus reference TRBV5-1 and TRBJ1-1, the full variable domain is KAGVTQTPRYLIKTRGQQVTLSCSPISGHRSVSWYQQTPGQGLQFLFEYFSETQRNKGNFPGRFSGRQFSNSRSEMNVSTLELGDSALYLCASSPHDRMNTEAFFGQGTRLTVV.

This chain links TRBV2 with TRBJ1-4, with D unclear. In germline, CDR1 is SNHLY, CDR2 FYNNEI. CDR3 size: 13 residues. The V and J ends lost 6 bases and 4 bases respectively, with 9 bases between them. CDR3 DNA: TGTGCCAGCAGAACCGGGCTTAATGAAAAACTGTTTTTT. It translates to CASRTGLNEKLFF.

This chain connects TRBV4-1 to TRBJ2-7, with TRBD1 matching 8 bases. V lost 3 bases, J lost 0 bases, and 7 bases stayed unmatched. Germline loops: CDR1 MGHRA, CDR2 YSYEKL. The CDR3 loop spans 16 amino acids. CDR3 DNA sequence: TGCGCCAGCAGCCACCCGGGACAGGCGTACTCCTACGAGCAGTACTTC. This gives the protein CASSHPGQAYSYEQYF.

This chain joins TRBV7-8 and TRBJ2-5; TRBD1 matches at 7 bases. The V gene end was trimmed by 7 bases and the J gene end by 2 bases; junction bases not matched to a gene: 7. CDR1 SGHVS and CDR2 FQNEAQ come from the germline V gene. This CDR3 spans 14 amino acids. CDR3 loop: CASNILGQQETQYF. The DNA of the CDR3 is TGTGCCAGCAACATCCTGGGACAGCAAGAGACCCAGTACTTC.

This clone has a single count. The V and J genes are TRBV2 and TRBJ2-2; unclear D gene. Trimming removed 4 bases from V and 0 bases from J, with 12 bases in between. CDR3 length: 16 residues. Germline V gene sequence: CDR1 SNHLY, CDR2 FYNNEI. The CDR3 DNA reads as TGTGCCAGCAGTGTTGAACGTTCCACGAACACCGGGGAGCTGTTTTTT. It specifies CASSVERSTNTGELFF.

CDR3: CASSEAVRGGETQYF. CDR3 bases: TGTGCCAGCAGTGAAGCGGTTCGGGGGGGAGAGACCCAGTACTTC. The chain has TRBV6-1 and TRBJ2-5; 8 bases line up with TRBD2. J gave up 4 bases and V 0 bases, and 4 bases lay outside the gene matches. The germline V gene encodes CDR1 MNHNS and CDR2 SASEGT. CDR3 length: 15 amino acids.

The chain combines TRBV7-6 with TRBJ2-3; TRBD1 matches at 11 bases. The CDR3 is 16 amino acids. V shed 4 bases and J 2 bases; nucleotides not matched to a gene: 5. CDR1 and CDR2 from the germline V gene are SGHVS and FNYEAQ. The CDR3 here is CASSWRDRGYTDTQYF. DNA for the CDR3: TGTGCCAGCAGCTGGCGGGACAGGGGGTACACAGATACGCAGTATTTT.

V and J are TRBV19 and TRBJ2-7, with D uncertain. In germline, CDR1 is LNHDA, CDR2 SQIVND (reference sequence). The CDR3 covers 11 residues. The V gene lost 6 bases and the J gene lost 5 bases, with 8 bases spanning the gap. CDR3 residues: CASRYGHEQYF. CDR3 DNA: TGTGCCAGTAGATATGGGCACGAGCAGTACTTC.

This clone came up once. CDR3 protein: CASSVEVAGGPYNEQFF. As DNA, the CDR3 is TGTGCCAGCAGCGTAGAAGTAGCGGGAGGGCCGTACAATGAGCAGTTCTTC. This chain joins TRBV9 and TRBJ2-1, with 11 positions matching TRBD2. Unmatched junction bases numbered 6, after V lost 0 bases and J lost 4 bases. Looked up from germline, CDR1 is SGDLS and CDR2 is YYNGEE. The CDR3 runs to 17 residues.

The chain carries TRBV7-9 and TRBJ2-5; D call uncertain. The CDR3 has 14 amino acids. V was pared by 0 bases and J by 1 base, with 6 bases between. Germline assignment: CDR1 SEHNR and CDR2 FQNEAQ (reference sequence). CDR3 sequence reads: CASSLAGTQETQYF. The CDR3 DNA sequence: TGTGCCAGCAGCTTAGCCGGAACCCAAGAGACCCAGTACTTC.

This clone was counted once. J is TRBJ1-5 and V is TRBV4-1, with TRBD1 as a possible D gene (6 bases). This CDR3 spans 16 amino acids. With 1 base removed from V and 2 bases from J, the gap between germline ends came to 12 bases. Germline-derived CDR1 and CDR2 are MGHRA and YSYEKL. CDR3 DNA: TGCGCCAGCAGCCAAGTACCAGGACAGCGCAATCAGCCCCAGCATTTT. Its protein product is CASSQVPGQRNQPQHF.

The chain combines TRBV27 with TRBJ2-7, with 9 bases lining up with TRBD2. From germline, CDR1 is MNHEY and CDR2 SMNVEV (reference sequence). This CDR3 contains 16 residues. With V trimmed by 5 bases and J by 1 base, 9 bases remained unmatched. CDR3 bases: TGTGCCAGCAGTCCCCTAGCGGGATGGACGTCCTACGAGCAGTACTTC. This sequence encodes CASSPLAGWTSYEQYF.

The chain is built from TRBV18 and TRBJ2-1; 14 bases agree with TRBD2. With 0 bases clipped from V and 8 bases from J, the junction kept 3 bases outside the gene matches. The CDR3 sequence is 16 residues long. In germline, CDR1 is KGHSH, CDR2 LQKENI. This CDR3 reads CASSPPGLAGDDEQFF. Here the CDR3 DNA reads TGTGCCAGCTCACCACCGGGACTAGCGGGAGACGATGAGCAGTTCTTC.